This T cell receptor beta chain is from a study of blood T cells in healthy people across ages. This CDR3 has 17 residues. Germline lookup yields CDR1 SGHVS and CDR2 FQNEAQ. The junction had 7 bases not matched to a gene; V was cut back by 0 bases and J by 0 bases. Sample-barcoded 5' priming and a J-beta primer mix drove a second PCR of 7 to 11 cycles. A single record per CDR3 protein comes from TCRdb applying MiXCR to the 5' RACE reads. The sample has hundreds of thousands of distinct CDR3 sequences; around 42% are singletons. Sample donors were healthy Caucasian individuals that came from Russia, aged roughly 6 to 90.

The clonotype originates from a man aged 55 to 70 in good health. The V call is TRBV7-8, the J call TRBJ2-7, with 8 bases aligning to TRBD2. What was sequenced was blood. The CDR3 reads CASSLATSGAFSYEQYF. In nucleotides, the CDR3 is TGTGCCAGCAGCTTAGCTACTAGCGGCGCCTTCTCCTACGAGCAGTACTTC. Drawing the rest from reference TRBV7-8 and TRBJ2-7, the complete variable domain is GAGVSQSPRYKVAKRGQDVALRCDPISGHVSLFWYQQALGQGPEFLTYFQNEAQLDKSGLPSDRFFAERPEGSVSTLKIQRTQQEDSAVYLCASSLATSGAFSYEQYFGPGTRLTVT.